The 3 T cell receptor beta chains below all came from one sample that was sequenced in a study of OX40 agonist ivuxolimab in advanced cancers. The protocol was immunoSEQ multiplex PCR, while the TCRdb copy is restricted to in-frame clones and leaves out a portion. The data show more than 75,000 clones, about 84% seen once. The input for sequencing was CD4+ or CD8+ T cells sorted from blood, taken in a trial of the OX40 agonist ivuxolimab. The source is an adult with an advanced solid tumor such as melanoma, head and neck, liver or kidney cancer.

This chain connects TRBV27 to TRBJ1-6, with D perhaps TRBD1 (5 bases). V lost 7 bases and J 4 bases, leaving 14 bases between the germline ends. Germline V gives CDR1 MNHEY, CDR2 SMNVEV (reference sequence). This CDR3 region has 15 residues. The CDR3 nucleotides are TGTGCCAGCACTATGGGGCAGAATTATAATTCACCCCTCCACTTT. Its protein product is CASTMGQNYNSPLHF.

The V call is TRBV12-5, the J call TRBJ2-7; D ambiguous. V was pared by 5 bases and J by 0 bases, with 5 bases between. The CDR3 sequence is 12 residues long. Germline lookup yields CDR1 LGHNT and CDR2 FRNRAP. The CDR3 nucleotides are TGTGCTAGTGGTGTGGCCTCCTACGAGCAGTACTTC. This encodes CASGVASYEQYF. The entire variable domain, with the rest obtained from reference TRBV12-5 and TRBJ2-7, is as follows: DARVTQTPRHKVTEMGQEVTMRCQPILGHNTVFWYRQTMMQGLELLAYFRNRAPLDDSGMPKDRFSAEMPDATLATLKIQPSEPRDSAVYFCASGVASYEQYFGPGTRLTVT.

This clone is a singleton in its sample. V gene TRBV5-6 combines with J gene TRBJ2-4; no clear D. V was shortened by 3 bases and J by 9 bases, with 7 bases between the two germline ends. Germline CDR1 is SGHDT and CDR2 is YYEEEE. This CDR3 spans 11 amino acids. CDR3 sequence: CASSWQSIQYF. DNA for the CDR3: TGTGCCAGCAGCTGGCAGTCCATTCAGTACTTC.